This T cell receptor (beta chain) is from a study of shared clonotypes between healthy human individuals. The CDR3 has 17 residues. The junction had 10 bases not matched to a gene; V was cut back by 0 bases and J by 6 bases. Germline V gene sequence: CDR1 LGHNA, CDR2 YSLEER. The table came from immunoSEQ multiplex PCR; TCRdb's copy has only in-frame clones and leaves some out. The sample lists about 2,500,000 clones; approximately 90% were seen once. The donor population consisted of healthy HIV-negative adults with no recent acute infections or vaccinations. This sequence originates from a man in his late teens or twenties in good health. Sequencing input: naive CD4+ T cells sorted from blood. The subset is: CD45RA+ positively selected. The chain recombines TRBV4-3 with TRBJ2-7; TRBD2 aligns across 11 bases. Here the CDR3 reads CASSQDFKTSGDIEQYF. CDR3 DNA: TGCGCCAGCAGCCAAGATTTTAAGACTAGCGGGGATATCGAGCAGTACTTC.